This TCR beta chain was recorded in a study of blood T cell repertoires in COVID-19 (TCRdb year 2020). About the study as a whole: Samples covering the acute and convalescent phases of COVID-19 were provided by collaborators in the United States, Italy and Spain. Where HLA class I and class II types were available, the types were taken from metadata supplied by the sample provider, not from assay-based typing. Sample metadata almost always included a de-identified subject ID, COVID-19 status, age in years and sex. The samples were drawn from the first 160 participants of the ongoing ImmuneRACE study and from more than 1,000 subjects provided by 6 global collaborators. The prospective study material was composed of cDNA or gDNA derived from T cells, B-cell-depleted T cells, or PBMCs. A freely available public database, intended as a resource for researchers studying the immune response to SARS-CoV-2, is where the repertoires were released. Deeply sampled blood TCRbeta repertoires from subjects exposed to, actively infected with, or recovered from COVID-19 were included in the dataset. Here is what the overall study found, with its caveats: Clinical and demographic metadata were provided uncurated, with the amount varying by source and participant.

In regard to this clone: Its antigen remains undetermined. The record has no base qualities; no much larger clone is one base away.

Samples from volunteer blood donors who had recovered from COVID-19 were contributed by a second Seattle source. Whole blood was collected in K2EDTA tubes by collaborating institutions according to the institutions' own protocols. For TCRbeta analysis, collaborator samples were shipped as frozen whole blood, as isolated PBMCs, or as DNA extracted from either sample type. TCRbeta CDR3 regions were amplified from genomic DNA by means of the immunoSEQ Assay, a bias-controlled multiplex PCR. The source study handled its data this way. The number of nucleated cells in each sample was estimated by amplification of reference gene primers within the assay. Sequence reads were collapsed and filtered to measure the absolute abundance of every unique TCRbeta CDR3 rearrangement. For each sample, productive Simpson clonality was calculated as the square root of Simpson's diversity index over productive rearrangements. Imported from immuneACCESS, the table was reduced by TCRdb to in-frame sequences with V and J called. These copies leave out some clones; in studies compared against another copy, an unresolved V gene accounts for under half, and the cause of the remainder is not known. That table furnishes V, J and clone size, whereas the DNA furnished D and trimming. This sample is represented by about 170,000 clones; roughly 81% of them were singletons. The ten largest clones take up more than 7.5% of the sample.

Compared with germline, V lacks 3 bases and J lacks 4 bases; bases without a gene match: 5. The germline V gene provides CDR1 MDHEN and CDR2 SYDVKM. The CDR3 starts with the cysteine, ends with the phenylalanine, and has 15 residues. The retained sequence is limited to the CDR3, 45 bases, with the frame set at the first base. The sample taken for sequencing was peripheral blood. The receptor was derived from a man aged 35 to 55 who had recovered from COVID-19. The chain links TRBV28 with TRBJ2-7; a stretch of 11 junction bases matches TRBD1. CDR3 loop: CASSLDRGRFYEQYF. The nucleotide sequence reads as follows: TGTGCCAGCAGTTTGGACAGGGGGCGCTTTTACGAGCAGTACTTC.